This TCR beta chain was captured in a study of radiotherapy plus CTLA-4 blockade in lung cancer. Study context: Of all patients, more than 15% responded objectively and approximately 31% showed disease control.

Germline loops: CDR1 SGHTA, CDR2 FQGNSA. V lost 5 bases and J 1 base, leaving 9 bases between the germline ends. This CDR3 is built from 13 residues. Clones were read by immunoSEQ multiplex PCR, and TCRdb kept only the in-frame ones, dropping some. The data contain about 28,000 clones, around 73% of them singletons. On this clone: Its antigen is unknown.

Notes on the study in general: In blood, tumor-derived TCR clones expanded after radiotherapy plus ipilimumab.

Those patients who had chemo-refractory metastatic non-small-cell lung cancer were given focal radiation along with CTLA-4 blockade through ipilimumab. The starting material was peripheral blood, obtained from a patient treated with radiotherapy plus ipilimumab. This sequence originates from a human donor with non-small cell lung cancer who had stable disease on radiotherapy plus ipilimumab. The V call is TRBV7-2, the J call TRBJ2-7; TRBD1 is a possible D gene (6 bases). In nucleotides, the CDR3 is TGTGCCAGCAGCAAAGGACAGTCCTACGAGCAGTACTTC. This sequence encodes CASSKGQSYEQYF.